Listed here are 10 T cell receptor beta chains from one sample, sequenced in a study of blood T cell repertoires in COVID-19. Using immunoSEQ multiplex PCR, the repertoire was profiled, and TCRdb retains in-frame clones only, with some absent. The data contain some 70,000 clones, 65% to 90% of them singletons. The material sequenced was peripheral blood. The source of these receptors is a man aged 80 or over with acute or convalescent COVID-19.

The chain couples TRBV6-2 or TRBV6-3 to TRBJ2-3; D is undetermined. The length of the CDR3 is 14 residues. Germline-derived CDR1 and CDR2 are MNHEY and SVGEGT. Deletions cut 0 bases from V and 0 bases from J, with 4 bases between. The CDR3 region is CASSYSSSTDTQYF. Here the CDR3 DNA reads TGTGCCAGCAGTTACTCATCTAGCACAGATACGCAGTATTTT.

The chain links TRBV19 to TRBJ2-3, with TRBD1 identical over 9 bases. Germline V gene sequence: CDR1 LNHDA, CDR2 SQIVND (reference sequence). The V gene end was trimmed by 7 bases and the J gene end by 0 bases; junction bases not matched to a gene: 8. The CDR3 spans 16 residues. The CDR3 sequence: CASIAGTGFSTDTQYF. The CDR3 bases are TGTGCCAGTATTGCCGGGACAGGGTTCAGCACAGATACGCAGTATTTT.

Only one count was recorded for this clone. This rearrangement joins TRBV7-6 to TRBJ2-2; 8 bases are a match to TRBD1. Germline-derived CDR1 and CDR2 are SGHVS and FNYEAQ. The CDR3 totals 16 residues. V gave up 1 base and J gave up 4 bases; unmatched junction bases: 5. The CDR3: CASSLEWQGATGELFF. The CDR3 nucleotides are TGTGCCAGCAGCTTAGAGTGGCAGGGGGCCACCGGGGAGCTGTTTTTT.

The chain employs TRBV3-1 (or the pseudogene TRBV3-2) and TRBJ1-3, with D possibly TRBD1 on 6 matching bases. Germline loops: CDR1 LGHDT, CDR2 YNNKEL (reference sequence). CDR3 size: 16 residues. V shed 0 bases and J shed 0 bases, with 9 bases lying between them. The CDR3 sequence: CASSQDGQRSGNTIYF. CDR3 in DNA: TGTGCCAGCAGCCAAGACGGACAGCGCTCTGGAAACACCATATATTTT.

This chain joins TRBV5-4 and TRBJ2-1, with a tentative D call TRBD2 (6 bases). The germline V and J ends were trimmed by 3 bases and 6 bases, with 16 bases remaining between them. Germline assignment: CDR1 SGHNT and CDR2 YYREEE (reference sequence). The CDR3 is 15 residues long. CDR3 DNA sequence: TGTGCCAGCAGCTACCCGGGAGATAACGGCAATGAGCAGTTCTTC. Its translation: CASSYPGDNGNEQFF.

The chain combines TRBV7-9 with TRBJ1-5, with 7 nucleotides matching TRBD1. Germline CDR1 reads SEHNR; CDR2 reads FQNEAQ (reference sequence). The V gene end was trimmed by 4 bases and the J gene end by 3 bases; junction bases not matched to a gene: 9. The CDR3 has 16 amino acids. CDR3 loop: CASSSWDSSSNQPQHF. The CDR3 DNA is TGTGCCAGCAGCTCCTGGGACAGTTCCTCCAATCAGCCCCAGCATTTT.

The chain recombines TRBV7-3 with TRBJ2-7; weak D call: TRBD2 (6 bases). CDR1 and CDR2 (germline): SGHTA, FQGTGA. Trimming removed 0 bases at V and 6 bases at J, with 12 bases between. CDR3 length equals 14 residues. The CDR3: CASSLTGGLGEQYF. The CDR3, as DNA: TGTGCCAGCAGCTTAACGGGGGGACTGGGCGAGCAGTACTTC.

This chain connects TRBV28 to TRBJ1-2, with TRBD1 as a possible D gene (6 bases). CDR3 size: 15 residues. Germline CDR1 MDHEN, CDR2 SYDVKM. Trimming shortened V by 6 bases and J by 8 bases, and 22 bases separated the two germline ends. CDR3 coding DNA: TGTGCCAGCAGAAGTCCACAGGGTAGCCCTATGGGCTACACCTTC. It translates to CASRSPQGSPMGYTF.

The V and J genes are TRBV5-1 and TRBJ2-5, with 9 bases lining up with TRBD2. The junction had 13 bases not matched to a gene; V was cut back by 0 bases and J by 10 bases. The CDR3 contains 16 residues. CDR1 is SGHRS, CDR2 YFSETQ, per germline. The CDR3 loop reads CASSLGLADFQGGQYF. CDR3 sequence (DNA): TGCGCCAGCAGCTTGGGACTAGCGGACTTCCAAGGTGGCCAGTACTTC.

The rearrangement joins TRBV28 to TRBJ1-1; 9 bases map to TRBD1. After removal of 6 bases from V and 8 bases from J, the junction contained 4 bases not matched to a gene. From germline, CDR1 is MDHEN and CDR2 SYDVKM. This CDR3 comprises 12 residues. Here the CDR3 reads CASRLGQGEAFF. The CDR3, as DNA: TGTGCCAGCAGGTTGGGACAGGGCGAAGCTTTCTTT.